Listed here are 20 T cell receptor beta chains from one sample, sequenced in a study of T cell repertoires in cytomegalovirus infection. TCRdb recomputed calls from the reads with MiXCR, one row per CDR3 protein. The profile shows roughly 230,000 distinct CDR3 sequences, 22% of them singletons. Sequencing input: CD8+ T cells from PBMCs. These receptor sequences come from a human donor in good health (CMV status not recorded). Some clones in this sample may be carry-over from other donors' samples.

The chain has TRBV20-1 and TRBJ2-3; D perhaps matches TRBD2 (6 bases). CDR1 is DFQATT and CDR2 is SNEGSKA in the germline V gene (reference sequence). This CDR3 has 14 residues. Deletions cut 2 bases from V and 4 bases from J, with 13 bases between. The CDR3 region has the DNA TGCAGTGCTAGATGGCTCCCGGGAGCAGATACGCAGTATTTT. As protein: CSARWLPGADTQYF.

The chain recombines TRBV11-3 with TRBJ2-7; D is uncertain. The CDR3 is made up of 13 amino acids. V lost 2 bases and J 3 bases, leaving 8 bases between the germline ends. Germline V gene lookup returns CDR1 SGHNT and CDR2 YENEEA. The CDR3 region is CASSLHPGYEQYF. The CDR3 DNA sequence: TGTGCCAGCAGCTTACACCCGGGCTACGAGCAGTACTTC.

The CDR3 loop is CASSSSFYEQYF. The CDR3, as DNA: TGTGCCAGCAGTTCTTCCTTCTACGAGCAGTACTTC. V and J are TRBV6-2 or TRBV6-3 and TRBJ2-7; D is uncertain. The V and J ends lost 4 bases and 3 bases respectively, with 7 bases between them. Germline V gene lookup returns CDR1 MNHEY and CDR2 SVGEGT. This CDR3 contains 12 residues.

There are a few counts of this clonotype. The rearrangement joins TRBV7-6 to TRBJ2-2; 8 nucleotides align to TRBD2. The ends lost 3 bases at V and 0 bases at J; junction bases unmatched: 3. CDR3 size: 16 residues. Germline CDR1 and CDR2: SGHVS and FNYEAQ. As DNA, the CDR3 is TGTGCCAGCAGCTTCGGGGGGGCTCCGAACACCGGGGAGCTGTTTTTT. Translation: CASSFGGAPNTGELFF.

In its sample, this clonotype was seen a few times. The chain recombines TRBV27 with TRBJ2-7; D ambiguous. The CDR3 has 11 residues. Germline V CDR1 and CDR2: MNHEY, SMNVEV (reference sequence). Trimming left V 5 bases short and J 5 bases short, with 7 bases between. The CDR3 DNA follows: TGTGCCAGCAGTCATGGCCACGAGCAGTACTTC. Protein product: CASSHGHEQYF.

Regarding this clonotype: Possible read error: a much larger clone is one base away. The V call is TRBV2, the J call TRBJ1-1; D not resolved. CDR1 is SNHLY and CDR2 is FYNNEI in the germline V gene. This CDR3 region has 11 residues. The DNA of the CDR3 is TGTGTCAGCGGTGGGGACACTGAAGCTTTCTTT. This encodes CVSGGDTEAFF.

DNA of the CDR3: TGTGCCAGCAGCTGGGGAGCCGAGCTGGGGACCCAGTACTTC. Amino acid sequence: CASSWGAELGTQYF. The chain recombines TRBV11-2 with TRBJ2-5; D is perhaps TRBD2 (5 bases). This CDR3 spans 14 amino acids. CDR1 is SGHAT, CDR2 FQNNGV, per germline. V lost 4 bases and J lost 7, with 16 bases in between.

This clonotype was picked up many times. The CDR3 DNA sequence: TGTGCCAGCAGTTACGTTGGGGATTACGAGCAGTACTTC. Amino acid sequence: CASSYVGDYEQYF. The chain joins TRBV6-5 to TRBJ2-7, with unresolved D. Germline values: CDR1 MNHEY, CDR2 SVGAGI. The CDR3 is made up of 13 amino acids. Trimming cost V 2 bases and J 4 bases, with 9 bases left between them.

This chain links TRBV27 with TRBJ2-5; D gene unclear. The germline V and J ends were trimmed by 3 bases and 2 bases, with 13 bases remaining between them. From germline, CDR1 is MNHEY and CDR2 SMNVEV (reference sequence). The CDR3 runs to 15 residues. The CDR3 DNA sequence: TGTGCCAGCAGTTTTCTGGCGGCGGAGCAAGAGACCCAGTACTTC. This codes for CASSFLAAEQETQYF.

This clonotype occurred a few times. The rearrangement uses TRBV28 and TRBJ1-1; tentative D call: TRBD1 (5 bases). Trimming left V 4 bases short and J 3 bases short, with 12 bases between. Per germline, CDR1 MDHEN and CDR2 SYDVKM. The CDR3 loop spans 14 amino acids. CDR3 nucleotide sequence: TGTGCCAGCAGTTCAGGGACCGGAGACACTGAAGCTTTCTTT. Its protein is CASSSGTGDTEAFF.

The CDR3 DNA reads as TGCGCCAGCAGCAAGACAGGGATAATAGGGGATGAGCAGTTCTTC. It yields the protein CASSKTGIIGDEQFF. V and J are TRBV5-1 and TRBJ2-1; 7 bases are a match to TRBD1. Germline values: CDR1 SGHRS, CDR2 YFSETQ. The CDR3 covers 15 residues. The junction had 12 bases not matched to a gene; V was cut back by 4 bases and J by 8 bases.

The V and J genes are TRBV7-6 and TRBJ2-7; 11 nucleotides match TRBD1. V gave up 3 bases and J gave up 3 bases; unmatched junction bases: 4. CDR1 is SGHVS and CDR2 is FNYEAQ in the germline V gene. The length of the CDR3 is 15 residues. The CDR3 sequence is CASSLGQGGVYEQYF. CDR3 nucleotides: TGTGCCAGCAGCTTGGGACAGGGGGGAGTCTACGAGCAGTACTTC. Using reference TRBV7-6 and TRBJ2-7 for the parts outside the CDR3, the full variable domain is GAGVSQSPRYKVTKRGQDVALRCDPISGHVSLYWYRQALGQGPEFLTYFNYEAQQDKSGLPNDRFSAERPEGSISTLTIQRTEQRDSAMYRCASSLGQGGVYEQYFGPGTRLTVT.

The V call is TRBV28, the J call TRBJ2-1; 12 bases align to TRBD2. This CDR3 region has 15 residues. V was clipped by 3 bases and J by 9 bases; unmatched bases: 6. Per germline, CDR1 MDHEN and CDR2 SYDVKM. The CDR3 DNA reads TGTGCCAGCAGTTTTTCCCCTAGCGGGGGGGCTGAGCAGTTCTTC. The encoded protein is CASSFSPSGGAEQFF.

As for this clonotype: One junction end does not reproduce the germline sequence, and a read error may be involved. This chain joins TRBV28 and TRBJ2-7; TRBD1 matches 7 bases. CDR3 length equals 14 residues. Looked up from germline, CDR1 is MDHEN and CDR2 is SYDVKM. Here the CDR3 reads CASNNRGSIYEQYF. CDR3 DNA: TGTGCCAGCAATAACAGGGGATCCATATACGAGCAGTACTTT.

This clonotype was found many times. The rearrangement uses TRBV28 and TRBJ2-5, with D unresolved. The germline V and J ends were trimmed by 2 bases and 3 bases, with 22 bases remaining between them. The V gene's germline CDR1 is MDHEN and CDR2 SYDVKM. The length of the CDR3 is 18 residues. The DNA for the CDR3 is TGTGCCAGCAGTTTAACCCCAAATCCCAGGAGAACCGAAGAGACCCAGTACTTC. This gives the protein CASSLTPNPRRTEETQYF.

This clonotype occurred many times. The chain carries TRBV7-8 and TRBJ2-7; D is ambiguous. The CDR3 is 14 residues long. Germline V CDR1 and CDR2: SGHVS, FQNEAQ. The germline V and J ends were trimmed by 11 bases and 1 base, with 18 bases remaining between them. The DNA for the CDR3 is TGTGCCGACACTCCTTTGGACGGATCCTACGAGCAGTACTTC. This gives the protein CADTPLDGSYEQYF.

The chain recombines TRBV2 with TRBJ2-7; 10 nucleotides match TRBD1. This CDR3 region has 14 residues. The V segment lost 4 bases and the J segment 4 bases; nucleotides outside the gene matches: 4. CDR1 and CDR2 from the germline V gene are SNHLY and FYNNEI. CDR3: CASSGRDRGYEQYF. DNA for the CDR3: TGTGCCAGCAGTGGCCGGGACAGGGGTTACGAGCAGTACTTC.

The chain uses TRBV30 and TRBJ1-5; 8 bases line up with TRBD1. Germline V gives CDR1 GTSNPN, CDR2 SVGIG (reference sequence). Trimming cost V 7 bases and J 2 bases; bases outside gene matches: 7. This CDR3 contains 14 residues. The CDR3 DNA is TGTGCCTCGACAGGGGAAGGACGCAATCAGCCCCAGCATTTT. The encoded protein is CASTGEGRNQPQHF. Together with reference TRBV30 and TRBJ1-5, the CDR3 gives the full variable domain: SQTIHQWPATLVQPVGSPLSLECTVEGTSNPNLYWYRQAAGRGLQLLFYSVGIGQISSEVPQNLSASRPQDRQFILSSKKLLLSDSGFYLCASTGEGRNQPQHFGDGTRLSIL.

The chain is built from TRBV6-4 and TRBJ2-3, with D possibly being TRBD2 (7 bases). This CDR3 is 15 amino acids long. Trimming took 2 bases from V and 2 from J, leaving 11 bases between them. The germline gives CDR1 MRHNA, CDR2 SNTAGT. The CDR3 sequence: CASSDRGASTDTQYF. DNA of the CDR3: TGTGCCAGCAGTGACCGGGGGGCCTCCACAGATACGCAGTATTTT.

This clonotype has at least ten counts. The chain carries TRBV6-2 or TRBV6-3 and TRBJ1-5; D is possibly TRBD1 (5 bases). V was pared by 7 bases and J by 0 bases, with 10 bases between. This CDR3 spans 14 amino acids. Per the germline V gene, CDR1 is MNHEY and CDR2 is SVGEGT. CDR3 sequence reads: CASNQGTSNQPQHF. CDR3 sequence (DNA): TGTGCCAGCAATCAAGGGACTAGCAATCAGCCCCAGCATTTT.